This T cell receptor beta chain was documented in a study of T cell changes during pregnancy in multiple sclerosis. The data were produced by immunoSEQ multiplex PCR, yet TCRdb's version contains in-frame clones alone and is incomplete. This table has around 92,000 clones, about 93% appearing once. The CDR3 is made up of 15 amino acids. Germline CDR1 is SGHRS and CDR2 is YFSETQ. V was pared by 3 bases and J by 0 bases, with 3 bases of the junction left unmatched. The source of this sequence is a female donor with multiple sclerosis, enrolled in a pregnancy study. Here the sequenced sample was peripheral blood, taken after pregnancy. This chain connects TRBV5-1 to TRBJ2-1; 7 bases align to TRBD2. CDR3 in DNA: TGCGCCAGCAGCTACGGCGGGAGCTCCTACAATGAGCAGTTCTTC. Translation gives CASSYGGSSYNEQFF.